A single TCR beta chain is shown here with its context. Its antigen remains unknown. The sample belongs to a study of cytomegalovirus exposure and HLA in healthy donors. Study as a whole: In a later analysis, the roughly 120 validation repertoires were reported to have used the same platform as the 600 to 700 first-cohort repertoires.

Separation from the roughly 700-subject first cohort characterized the approximately 130-subject validation cohort, to which the donors belonged. The assay was immunoSEQ multiplex PCR, and TCRdb's table has in-frame clones only and misses some. The sample lists over 200,000 clones; approximately 80% were seen once. Study observations and caveats: Later, an analysis found that TCR clusters from the first cohort tended to co-occur in the 120 validation repertoires. Cytomegalovirus-associated TCR beta chains were listed, numbering more than 150.

This receptor was obtained from a woman younger than 45 in good health and CMV-seropositive. The sequencing sample was made of PBMCs.

The CDR3 protein is CASQREGRSQYF. The CDR3 nucleotides read TGTGCCAGCCAGCGGGAGGGCCGCTCGCAGTATTTT. The rearrangement joins TRBV2 to TRBJ2-3; TRBD2 matches 10 bases. The germline V gene encodes CDR1 SNHLY and CDR2 FYNNEI. There are 12 residues in the CDR3. The junction had 6 bases not matched to a gene; V was cut back by 8 bases and J by 10 bases.